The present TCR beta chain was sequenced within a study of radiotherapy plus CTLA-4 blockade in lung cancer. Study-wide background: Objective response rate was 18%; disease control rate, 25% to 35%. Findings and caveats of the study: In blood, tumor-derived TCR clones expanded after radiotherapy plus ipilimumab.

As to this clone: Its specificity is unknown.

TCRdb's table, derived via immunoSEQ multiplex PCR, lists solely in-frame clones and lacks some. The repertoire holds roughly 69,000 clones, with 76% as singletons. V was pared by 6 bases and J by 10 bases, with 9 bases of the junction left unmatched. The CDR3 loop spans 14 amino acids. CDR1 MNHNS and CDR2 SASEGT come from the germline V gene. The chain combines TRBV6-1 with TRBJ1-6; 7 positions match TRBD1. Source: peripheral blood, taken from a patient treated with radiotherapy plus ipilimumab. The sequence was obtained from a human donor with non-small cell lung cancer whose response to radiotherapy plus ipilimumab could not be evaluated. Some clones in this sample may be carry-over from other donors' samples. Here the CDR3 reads CASRGQAIASPLHF. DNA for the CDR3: TGTGCCAGCAGAGGACAGGCCATAGCCTCACCCCTCCACTTT.